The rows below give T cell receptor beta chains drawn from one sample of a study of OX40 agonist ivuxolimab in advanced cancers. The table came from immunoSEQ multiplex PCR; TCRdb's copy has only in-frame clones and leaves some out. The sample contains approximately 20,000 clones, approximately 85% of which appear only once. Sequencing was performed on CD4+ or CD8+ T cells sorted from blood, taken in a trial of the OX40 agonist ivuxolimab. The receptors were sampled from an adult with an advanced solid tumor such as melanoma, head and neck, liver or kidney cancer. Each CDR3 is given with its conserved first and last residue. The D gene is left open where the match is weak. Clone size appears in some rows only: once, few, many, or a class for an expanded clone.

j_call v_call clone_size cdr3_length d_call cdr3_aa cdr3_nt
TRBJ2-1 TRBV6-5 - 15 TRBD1 CASSPRQGAFNEQFF TGTGCCAGCAGCCCCCGACAGGGGGCCTTCAATGAGCAGTTCTTC
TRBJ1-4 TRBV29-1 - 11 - CSVGWFEKLFF TGCAGCGTTGGGTGGTTTGAAAAACTGTTTTTT
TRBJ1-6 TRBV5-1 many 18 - CASSLSSVKGSYNSPLHF TGCGCCAGCAGCTTGTCATCCGTGAAGGGGTCCTATAATTCACCCCTCCACTTT
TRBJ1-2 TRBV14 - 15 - CASSQGVIGGYGYTF TGTGCCAGCAGCCAAGGCGTCATCGGTGGCTATGGCTACACCTTC
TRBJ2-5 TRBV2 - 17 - CASSAASWSVNQETQYF TGTGCCAGCAGCGCAGCTTCCTGGTCGGTTAACCAAGAGACCCAGTACTTC
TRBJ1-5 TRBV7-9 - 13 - CASSLETGIPQHF TGTGCCAGCAGCTTAGAGACCGGTATACCCCAGCATTTT
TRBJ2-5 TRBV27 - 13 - CASSLSVGETQYF TGTGCCAGCAGTTTATCGGTGGGAGAGACCCAGTACTTC
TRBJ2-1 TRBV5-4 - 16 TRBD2 CASSRRTSGVYNEQFF TGTGCCAGCAGCCGCCGGACTAGCGGGGTGTACAATGAGCAGTTCTTC
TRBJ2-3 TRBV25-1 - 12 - CATWDQAGTQYF TGTGCCACCTGGGACCAAGCAGGTACGCAGTATTTT
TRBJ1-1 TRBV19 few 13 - CASSPDMNTEAFF TGTGCCAGTAGTCCGGACATGAACACTGAAGCTTTCTTT
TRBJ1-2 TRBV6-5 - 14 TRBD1 CASSSGTGYYGYTF TGTGCCAGCAGTAGCGGGACAGGGTACTATGGCTACACCTTC
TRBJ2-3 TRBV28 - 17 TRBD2 CASTTDRVLAGADTQYF TGTGCCAGCACCACCGACAGGGTTCTAGCGGGAGCAGATACGCAGTATTTT
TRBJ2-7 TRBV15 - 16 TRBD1 CATSREADGTGGEQYF TGTGCCACCAGCAGAGAGGCGGACGGGACAGGGGGCGAGCAGTACTTC
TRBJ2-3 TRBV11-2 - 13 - CASTPGPTDTQYF TGTGCCAGTACCCCGGGGCCCACAGATACGCAGTATTTT
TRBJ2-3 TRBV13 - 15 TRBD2 CASSSLAGGRDTQYF TGTGCCAGCAGCTCACTAGCGGGAGGGCGGGATACGCAGTATTTT
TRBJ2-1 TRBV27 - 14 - CASSLGAAYNEQFF TGTGCCAGCAGTTTAGGGGCAGCCTACAATGAGCAGTTCTTC
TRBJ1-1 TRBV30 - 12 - CAWSRGGSEAFF TGTGCCTGGAGTCGGGGGGGGTCTGAAGCTTTCTTT
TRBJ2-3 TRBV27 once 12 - CASSFAGGTQYF TGTGCCAGCAGTTTTGCGGGTGGTACGCAGTATTTT
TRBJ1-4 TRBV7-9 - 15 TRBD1 CASSSRTGGDEKLFF TGTGCCAGCAGCTCTCGGACAGGGGGAGATGAAAAACTGTTTTTT
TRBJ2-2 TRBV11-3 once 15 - CASSGFQGNTGELFF TGTGCCAGCAGCGGGTTTCAGGGCAACACCGGGGAGCTGTTTTTT
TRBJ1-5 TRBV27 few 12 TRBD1 CATRQGGQPQHF TGTGCCACCCGACAGGGAGGCCAGCCCCAGCATTTT
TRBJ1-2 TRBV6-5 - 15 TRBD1 CASSYQRGQHYGYTF TGTGCCAGCAGTTACCAGAGGGGACAGCACTATGGCTACACCTTC
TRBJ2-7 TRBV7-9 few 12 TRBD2 CASSYEAGEQYF TGTGCCAGCAGCTATGAAGCGGGGGAGCAGTACTTC
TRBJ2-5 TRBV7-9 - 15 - CASSLRPRNEETQYF TGTGCCAGCAGCTTGCGCCCCAGAAACGAAGAGACCCAGTACTTC
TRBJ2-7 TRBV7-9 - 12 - CASSWGSYEQYF TGTGCCAGCAGCTGGGGCTCCTACGAGCAGTACTTC
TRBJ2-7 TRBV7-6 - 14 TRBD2 CASSLGGLDYEQYF TGTGCCAGCAGCTTAGGGGGACTAGACTACGAGCAGTACTTC
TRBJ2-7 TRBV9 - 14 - CASSPRASGGEQYF TGTGCCAGCAGCCCGAGGGCCAGCGGCGGCGAGCAGTACTTC
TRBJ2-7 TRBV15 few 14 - CATSVGGDNYEQYF TGTGCCACCAGCGTAGGGGGAGACAACTACGAGCAGTACTTC
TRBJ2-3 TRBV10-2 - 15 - CASSESGGATDTQYF TGCGCCAGCAGTGAGTCCGGAGGGGCCACAGATACGCAGTATTTT
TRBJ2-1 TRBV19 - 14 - CASTRGTSLNEQFF TGTGCCAGTACCCGGGGTACTAGCTTGAATGAGCAGTTCTTC
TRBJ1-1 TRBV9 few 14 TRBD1 CASSPRGQVGEAFF TGTGCCAGCAGCCCCCGGGGACAGGTGGGTGAAGCTTTCTTT
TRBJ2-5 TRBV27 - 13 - CASSPDGGETQYF TGTGCCAGCAGTCCAGACGGGGGAGAGACCCAGTACTTC
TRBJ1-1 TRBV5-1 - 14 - CASSLAGKAPEAFF TGCGCCAGCAGCTTGGCAGGGAAGGCCCCTGAAGCTTTCTTT
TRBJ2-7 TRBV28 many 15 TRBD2 CASSPGLAGASEQYF TGTGCCAGCAGCCCGGGACTAGCGGGAGCAAGCGAGCAGTACTTC
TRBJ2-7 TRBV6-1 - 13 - CASILGEWSEQYF TGTGCCAGCATTCTCGGGGAATGGAGCGAGCAGTACTTC
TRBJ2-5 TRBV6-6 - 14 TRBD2 CASSRLAGQGAQYF TGTGCCAGCAGCCGACTAGCGGGGCAGGGGGCCCAGTACTTC
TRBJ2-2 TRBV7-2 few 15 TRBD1 CASSAQGANTGELFF TGTGCCAGCAGCGCACAGGGGGCGAACACCGGGGAGCTGTTTTTT
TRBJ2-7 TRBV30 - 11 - CAWSNTWEQYF TGTGCCTGGAGCAACACTTGGGAGCAGTACTTC
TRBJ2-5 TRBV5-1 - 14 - CASSLGQGWETQYF TGCGCCAGCAGCTTGGGGCAGGGCTGGGAGACCCAGTACTTC
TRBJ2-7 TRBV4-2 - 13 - CASSQVGGDEQYF TGTGCCAGCAGCCAAGTGGGTGGGGACGAGCAGTACTTC
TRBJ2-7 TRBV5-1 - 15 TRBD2 CASRHPTSGSYEQYF TGCGCCAGCCGCCATCCGACTAGCGGGAGCTACGAGCAGTACTTC
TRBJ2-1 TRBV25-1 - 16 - CASSEFAGPPYNEQFF TGTGCCAGCAGTGAATTTGCGGGGCCCCCCTACAATGAGCAGTTCTTC
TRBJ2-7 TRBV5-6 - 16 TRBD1 CASSLLQGVRTYEQYF TGTGCCAGCAGCTTACTACAGGGGGTTAGAACCTACGAGCAGTACTTC
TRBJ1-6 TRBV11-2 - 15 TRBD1 CASSLEGTDNSPLHF TGTGCCAGCAGCTTAGAAGGGACAGACAATTCACCCCTCCACTTT
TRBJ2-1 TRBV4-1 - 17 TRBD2 CASSLTLLAGGVYEQFF TGCGCCAGCAGCCTCACCTTACTAGCGGGAGGAGTTTATGAGCAGTTCTTC
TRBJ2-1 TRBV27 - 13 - CASSPRGNNEQFF TGTGCCAGCAGTCCGCGAGGGAACAATGAGCAGTTCTTC
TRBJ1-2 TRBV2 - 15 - CASRAGRTWNYGYTF TGTGCCAGCAGGGCGGGTAGGACGTGGAACTATGGCTACACCTTC
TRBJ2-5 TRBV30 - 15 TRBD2 CAWSVVAGFQETQYF TGTGCCTGGAGTGTGGTAGCGGGGTTCCAAGAGACCCAGTACTTC
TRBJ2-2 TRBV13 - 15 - CASSLGEGLGGELFF TGTGCCAGCAGCTTAGGCGAGGGTTTAGGCGGGGAGCTGTTTTTT
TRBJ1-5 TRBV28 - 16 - CASSLAGTYAFQPQHF TGTGCCAGCAGTTTAGCAGGGACGTACGCATTTCAGCCCCAGCATTTT
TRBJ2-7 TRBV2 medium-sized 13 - CASTVQDSYEQYF TGTGCCAGCACCGTACAGGACTCCTACGAGCAGTACTTC
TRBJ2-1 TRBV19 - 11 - CASSISGEQFF TGTGCCAGTAGTATAAGTGGTGAGCAGTTCTTC
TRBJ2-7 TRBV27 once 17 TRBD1 CASSSATGQGTSYEQYF TGTGCCAGCAGTTCTGCCACCGGACAGGGGACCTCCTACGAGCAGTACTTC
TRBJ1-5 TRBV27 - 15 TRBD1 CASSLGQVGDQPQHF TGTGCCAGCAGCTTGGGACAGGTGGGCGATCAGCCCCAGCATTTT
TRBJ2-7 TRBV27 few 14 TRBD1 CASSLSGTGGGQYF TGTGCCAGCAGTTTATCCGGGACAGGGGGCGGGCAGTACTTC
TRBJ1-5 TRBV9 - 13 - CASSGGGYQPQHF TGTGCCAGCAGCGGAGGGGGTTATCAGCCCCAGCATTTT
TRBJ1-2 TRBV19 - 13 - CASSTSPADGYTF TGTGCCAGTAGTACCTCCCCCGCGGATGGCTACACCTTC
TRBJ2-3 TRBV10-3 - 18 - CAISEPRAETLATDTQYF TGTGCCATCAGTGAGCCCAGGGCAGAAACCCTCGCCACAGATACGCAGTATTTT